These T cell receptor beta chains were read from a single sample in a study of blood T cell repertoires in COVID-19. Sequenced by immunoSEQ multiplex PCR; TCRdb stores in-frame clones only, minus some. The sample lists 150,000 to 200,000 clones; over 75% were seen once. Sequencing was done on a sample of PBMCs or T cells enriched from blood (not recorded which). Receptors originate from a human donor with acute COVID-19. The donor label of this sample is uncertain. Both conserved end residues are part of each CDR3. Fields, in order: clone size, D gene, J gene, V gene, CDR3 DNA, CDR3 protein. The D gene is left open where the match is weak. Part of the rows lack a size; the others show once, few, many or a class for expanded clones.

>.|.|TRBJ2-3|TRBV2
TGTGCCAGCAGGGGGCTTGGTACGCAGTATTTT
CASRGLGTQYF
>.|TRBD1|TRBJ1-2|TRBV4-1
TGCGCCAGCAGCCCCCCCGGGACAGGGGGCGGCTACACCTTC
CASSPPGTGGGYTF
>.|.|TRBJ2-7|TRBV30
TGTGCCTGGAGTGCAGACAGGATCGCCTACGAGCAGTACTTC
CAWSADRIAYEQYF
>few|TRBD2|TRBJ2-1|TRBV6-4
TGTGCCAGCAGTGGTAGCGGGGACATTACCGAGCAGTTCTTC
CASSGSGDITEQFF
>.|TRBD1|TRBJ2-7|TRBV27
TGTGCCAGCACGAGGAGCCCCGGGACAGGGGACTACGAGCAGTACTTC
CASTRSPGTGDYEQYF
>.|.|TRBJ1-4|TRBV5-6
TGTGCCAGCAGCTTCGGGAATGAAAAACTGTTTTTT
CASSFGNEKLFF
>.|.|TRBJ2-7|TRBV19
TGTGCCAGTAGTGCAGAGGAGGGGTGGGCCTACGAGCAGTACTTC
CASSAEEGWAYEQYF
>.|.|TRBJ1-1|TRBV2
TGTGCCAGCAGATCACAGGGTGGGAACACTGAAGCTTTCTTT
CASRSQGGNTEAFF
>.|.|TRBJ2-2|TRBV5-4
TGTGCCAGCAGCCTACGTAGTGCGAACACCGGGGAGCTGTTTTTT
CASSLRSANTGELFF
>.|.|TRBJ1-1|TRBV19
TGTGCCAGTAGTCACCTCGGGGGGTCCCCACGGAACACTGAAGCTTTCTTT
CASSHLGGSPRNTEAFF
>.|.|TRBJ1-1|TRBV12-5
TGTGCTAGTGGTTTGTTCACCCAGGCCACTGAAGCTTTCTTT
CASGLFTQATEAFF
>.|.|TRBJ1-4|TRBV9
TGTGCCAGCAGCGCCGGGGGGGCAACTAATGAAAAACTGTTTTTT
CASSAGGATNEKLFF
>.|.|TRBJ1-5|TRBV21-1
TGTGCCAGCAGCCTTGGACAGGGGGCAAAACAGCCCCAGCATTTT
CASSLGQGAKQPQHF
>.|TRBD1|TRBJ1-2|TRBV19
TGTGCCAGTAGTATAGGAGACAGGGGTGGATATGGCTACACCTTC
CASSIGDRGGYGYTF
>.|.|TRBJ2-5|TRBV2
TGTGCCAGCAGTGCGATTGGGGGCGCGGAGACCCAGTACTTC
CASSAIGGAETQYF
>.|.|TRBJ1-4|TRBV7-2
TGTGCCAGCAGCTTAGGGCTTAATGAAAAACTGTTTTTT
CASSLGLNEKLFF
>.|TRBD2|TRBJ2-7|TRBV3-1/TRBV3-2
TGTGCCAGCAGCCACGGGGGGAGCGAGCAGTACTTC
CASSHGGSEQYF